These T cell receptor beta chains were read from a single sample in a study of T cell repertoires in cytomegalovirus infection. TCRdb used MiXCR to reprocess the reads, holding one entry per CDR3 protein. Altogether 500,000 or so distinct CDR3 sequences are present, 16% being singletons, with the ten largest covering under 30%. The sequencing sample was made of CD8+ T cells from PBMCs. The receptor set was obtained from a human donor in good health (CMV status not recorded). Some clones in this sample may be carry-over from other donors' samples. Both conserved end residues are part of each CDR3. A D gene is named only where the DNA matches it firmly. Expanded clones get a size class; other rows say once, few or many, or leave the size out.

D gene | J gene | V gene | clone size | CDR3 DNA | CDR3 protein
TRBD2 | TRBJ2-3 | TRBV27 | many | TGTGCCAGCAGTGTAAAAGCGGGAGTAGAGCGCACAGATACGCAGTATTTT | CASSVKAGVERTDTQYF
TRBD1 | TRBJ2-7 | TRBV7-3 | few | TGTGCCAGCAGCTCGACAGGGGATTGGGACGAGCAGTACTTC | CASSSTGDWDEQYF
TRBD2 | TRBJ2-1 | TRBV5-6 | many | TGTGCCAGCAGCTTGGCACACGGACTAGCGGGATGGGTCTCCTACAATGAGCAGTTCTTC | CASSLAHGLAGWVSYNEQFF
. | TRBJ1-2 | TRBV24-1 | many | TGTGCCACCAGTGGCCCCTTTGGGGGTTCTAACTATGGCTACACCTTC | CATSGPFGGSNYGYTF
. | TRBJ2-5 | TRBV9 | few | TGTGCCAGCAGCGTCTGGGGGACACCCGGAGGAGAGACCCAGTACTTC | CASSVWGTPGGETQYF
. | TRBJ1-1 | TRBV29-1 | . | TGCAGCGTTGATACAGTACTGAACACTGAAGCTTTCTTT | CSVDTVLNTEAFF
TRBD2 | TRBJ2-1 | TRBV28 | many | TGTGCCAGCAGTTTACTTGGACTAGCTGGTAATGAGCAGTTCTTC | CASSLLGLAGNEQFF
. | TRBJ1-5 | TRBV28 | many | TGTGCCAGCAGTCCTCAGGGTTATAGCAATCAGCCCCAGCATTTT | CASSPQGYSNQPQHF
. | TRBJ1-1 | TRBV12-5 | . | TGTGCTAGTGGTCCCGGGACGGAGAGGTTTACTGAAGCTTTCTTT | CASGPGTERFTEAFF
. | TRBJ1-3 | TRBV20-1 | few | TGCAGTGCTCGGTCACAGGCAACTGGAAACACCATATATTTT | CSARSQATGNTIYF
. | TRBJ2-1 | TRBV27 | few | TGTGCCAGCAGTCGAGTAGGGTCCTACAATGAGCAGTTCTTC | CASSRVGSYNEQFF
. | TRBJ2-1 | TRBV7-3 | few | TGTGCCAGCAGCTTAACGGGTAGCAGCAGCTCCTACAATGAGCAGTTCTTC | CASSLTGSSSSYNEQFF
TRBD2 | TRBJ2-5 | TRBV6-5 | many | TGTGCCAGCAGTTACAGCCGGGGAGGGGAGACCCAGTACTTC | CASSYSRGGETQYF
TRBD1 | TRBJ1-1 | TRBV10-3 | few | TGTGCCACTGTCCGGGGACAGGACTTTATGAACACTGAAGCTTTCTTT | CATVRGQDFMNTEAFF
. | TRBJ2-2 | TRBV27 | . | TGTGCCAGCAGTTTCAGGGGGGGGACCGGGGAGCTGTTTTTT | CASSFRGGTGELFF
TRBD1 | TRBJ2-5 | TRBV7-8 | many | TGTGCCAGCAGCGAGGACAGGGGCCAAGAGACCCAGTACTTC | CASSEDRGQETQYF
. | TRBJ2-1 | TRBV7-7 | . | TGTGCTAGCAGCCCAGGGGCTGCGGGAGAAGGCAATGAGCAGTTCTTC | CASSPGAAGEGNEQFF
TRBD2 | TRBJ2-1 | TRBV27 | many | TGTGCCAGCAGTTTAAGACTAGCATCTCCCAATGAGCAGTTCTTC | CASSLRLASPNEQFF
. | TRBJ2-5 | TRBV14 | few | TGTGCCAGCAGCCAAATCCCGGGACACGACTCAAGGGAGACCCAGTACTTC | CASSQIPGHDSRETQYF
. | TRBJ2-3 | TRBV20-1 | few | TGCAGTGCTAGAGAGCGGGACACAGATACGCAGTATTTT | CSARERDTDTQYF
. | TRBJ1-1 | TRBV12-3/TRBV12-4 | . | TGCGCCAGCAGTCATGAAAGGGCCGGGTACACTGAAGCTTTCTTT | CASSHERAGYTEAFF
. | TRBJ1-1 | TRBV7-9 | many | TGTGCCAGCAGCCTAGTAGAGACAGCTCTTAACACTGAAGCTTTCTTT | CASSLVETALNTEAFF
. | TRBJ2-7 | TRBV5-1 | many | TGCGCCAGCAGCTTTACCGGGACGGAGATTTACGAGCAGTACTTC | CASSFTGTEIYEQYF
TRBD2 | TRBJ2-3 | TRBV20-1 | many | TGCAGTGCTAGAGATAGTTGGCTAGCGGGGGGGCCAGGCACAGATACGCAGTATTTT | CSARDSWLAGGPGTDTQYF
TRBD2 | TRBJ2-2 | TRBV4-1 | many | TGCGCCAGCAGCCGGGGGACTAGCGGGACGAACACCGGGGAGCTGTTTTTT | CASSRGTSGTNTGELFF
TRBD1 | TRBJ2-2 | TRBV15 | few | TGTGCCACCAGCAGAGGACAGGGGGTAGTAACCGGGGAGCTGTTTTTT | CATSRGQGVVTGELFF
. | TRBJ2-7 | TRBV14 | many | TGTGCCAGCAGCCCCGGACATGGGACCTACGAGCAGTACTTC | CASSPGHGTYEQYF
TRBD1 | TRBJ2-7 | TRBV4-2 | . | TGTGCCAGCAGCCAAGATTCGGGACAGATTCAGGGGCAGTACTTC | CASSQDSGQIQGQYF